The present T cell receptor (beta chain) was sequenced within a study of CD8+CD57+ T cells in acquired aplastic anemia. In this sample, this clonotype turned up many times. Genomic DNA acted as the template from which TCR beta VDJ combination and CDR3 sequence profiling were carried out. TCRdb reanalysed the reads using MiXCR and keeps one entry per CDR3 protein. The sample lists under 500,000 distinct CDR3 sequences, approximately 33% occurring once. Germline trimming cut 1 base from V and 2 bases from J; bases unmatched to any gene: 3. This CDR3 has 15 residues. Germline CDR1 is SGHTA and CDR2 is FQGNSA. CD8+CD57+ cell expansion had been shown by flow cytometry in patients chosen for sequencing. Acquired aplastic anemia of severe grade affected all patients.

The clonotype originates from a human donor with aplastic anemia. Specimen: sorted CD4+, CD8+, or CD8+CD57+ T cells (not recorded which) from PBMCs. V and J are TRBV7-2 and TRBJ1-2; TRBD1 matches 8 bases. The CDR3 nucleotides read TGTGCCAGCAGCTTAGTCCAGGGGGCGAACTATGGCTACACCTTC. It is translated as CASSLVQGANYGYTF.